Shown below are 9 T cell receptor beta chains from a single sample sequenced in a study of shared clonotypes between healthy human individuals. The protocol was immunoSEQ multiplex PCR, while the TCRdb copy is restricted to in-frame clones and leaves out a portion. The sample lists some 2 million clones; over 85% were seen once. Sequencing was performed on naive CD4+ T cells sorted from blood. Documented subset: CD45RA+ positively selected. The source is a man aged 18 to 30 in good health.

The V gene is TRBV5-4, the J gene TRBJ1-4; D is perhaps TRBD1 (5 bases). Germline V gene lookup returns CDR1 SGHNT and CDR2 YYREEE (reference sequence). The CDR3 consists of 16 residues. With 1 base removed from V and 2 bases from J, the gap between germline ends came to 12 bases. CDR3 DNA sequence: TGTGCCAGCAGCTTGCGACAGCTTGGGACTAATGAAAAACTGTTTTTT. This codes for CASSLRQLGTNEKLFF.

The chain joins TRBV7-9 to TRBJ1-6, with D perhaps matching TRBD1 (5 bases). The CDR3 consists of 16 residues. Germline loops: CDR1 SEHNR, CDR2 FQNEAQ (reference sequence). The V gene lost 2 bases and the J gene lost 9 bases, with 17 bases spanning the gap. The CDR3 sequence: CASSLSGHQRGSPLHF. The DNA of the CDR3 is TGTGCCAGCAGCTTATCAGGACACCAGCGGGGTTCACCCCTCCACTTT.

V gene TRBV5-1 combines with J gene TRBJ2-1, with 7 bases lining up with TRBD2. Germline CDR1 and CDR2: SGHRS and YFSETQ. The V gene end was trimmed by 1 base and the J gene end by 9 bases; junction bases not matched to a gene: 7. The CDR3 extends over 14 amino acids. The CDR3 sequence: CASSLIAGEGEQFF. DNA for the CDR3: TGCGCCAGCAGCTTGATCGCGGGAGAGGGTGAGCAGTTCTTC.

CDR3 coding DNA: TGCAGTGCTGTAGGACTGGGTGAGCAGTTCTTC. This sequence encodes CSAVGLGEQFF. V gene TRBV20-1 combines with J gene TRBJ2-1; perhaps TRBD2 as D (5 bases). Looked up from germline, CDR1 is DFQATT and CDR2 is SNEGSKA (reference sequence). The CDR3 totals 11 residues. V lost 5 bases and J lost 9, with 11 bases in between.

The chain links TRBV6-5 to TRBJ1-3; 12 nucleotides line up with TRBD1. Looked up from germline, CDR1 is MNHEY and CDR2 is SVGAGI. V was clipped by 6 bases and J by 5 bases; unmatched bases: 5. CDR3 length equals 15 residues. CDR3 nucleotides: TGTGCCAGCAGACGAGGGACAGGGGGCAGAAACACCATATATTTT. Translated: CASRRGTGGRNTIYF.

The chain joins TRBV9 to TRBJ2-1, with 7 bases identical to TRBD2. Losses at the gene ends were 3 bases for V and 5 bases for J; bases not matched to a gene: 14. The CDR3 sequence is 17 residues long. CDR1 and CDR2 (germline): SGDLS, YYNGEE. In DNA, the CDR3 is TGTGCCAGCAGCGCGACCGGGGGGAGGGCCCCCCACAATGAGCAGTTCTTC. Translated: CASSATGGRAPHNEQFF.

This CDR3 is CASSQDIPRKLYTDTQYF. CDR3 DNA sequence: TGCGCCAGCAGCCAAGATATCCCTAGGAAATTATACACAGATACGCAGTATTTT. V is TRBV4-1 and J is TRBJ2-3; D is unclear. V was trimmed by 0 bases and J by 2 bases, leaving 18 bases between them. The CDR3 runs to 18 residues. CDR1 is MGHRA and CDR2 is YSYEKL in the germline V gene.

J is TRBJ2-4 and V is TRBV7-2, with D perhaps TRBD1 (6 bases). Germline CDR1 reads SGHTA; CDR2 reads FQGNSA. This CDR3 has 14 amino acids. V lost 1 base and J lost 6, with 10 bases in between. CDR3 residues: CASSLEPRGNIQYF. The CDR3 nucleotides read TGTGCCAGCAGCTTAGAACCCAGGGGAAACATTCAGTACTTC.

The rearrangement joins TRBV19 to TRBJ2-7; D is uncertain. The V end lost 6 bases, the J end lost 6 bases, and 21 bases lay between the germline ends. The CDR3 is 15 residues long. The V gene's germline CDR1 is LNHDA and CDR2 SQIVND (reference sequence). CDR3 loop: CASSGPGQASIEQYF. The CDR3 nucleotides are TGTGCCAGTAGCGGCCCGGGCCAAGCATCGATCGAGCAGTACTTC.